One and the same sample provided the 19 T cell receptor beta chains below, sequenced in a study of sequential checkpoint blockade in melanoma. Regarding treatment: randomized to nivolumab then ipilimumab (arm A) or the reverse (arm B). The repertoire was sequenced with immunoSEQ multiplex PCR; TCRdb's copy has only in-frame clones and lacks some. The sample holds about 17,000 clones, around two thirds seen once. This specimen consisted of CD8+ T cells sorted from blood (inferred from file names), obtained from a patient given nivolumab and ipilimumab in sequence. The source is a human donor with melanoma.

This chain uses TRBV4-3 with TRBJ2-5; TRBD2 is a possible D gene (5 bases). The germline V and J ends were trimmed by 0 bases and 9 bases, with 17 bases remaining between them. From germline, CDR1 is LGHNA and CDR2 YSLEER. This CDR3 has 15 residues. CDR3 loop: CASSQDPGWGAAQYF. The CDR3, as DNA: TGCGCCAGCAGCCAAGATCCGGGTTGGGGAGCGGCCCAGTACTTC.

The V call is TRBV6-6, the J call TRBJ2-7; tentative D call: TRBD1 (7 bases). V shed 4 bases and J shed 3 bases, with 10 bases lying between them. Germline CDR1 and CDR2: MNHNY and SVGAGI (reference sequence). This CDR3 has 13 amino acids. For the CDR3, the DNA is TGTGCCAGCAGTTCGCAGGGGGGCTACGAGCAGTACTTC. Amino acid sequence: CASSSQGGYEQYF.

This sequence joins TRBV15 and TRBJ2-1; D may be TRBD2 (7 bases). The CDR3 is made up of 13 amino acids. Germline V lookup: CDR1 LNHNV, CDR2 YYDKDF (reference sequence). The germline V and J ends were trimmed by 6 bases and 6 bases, with 12 bases remaining between them. CDR3 nucleotides: TGTGCCACCAGGGGGGGGGCCGGCAATGAGCAGTTCTTC. It is translated as CATRGGAGNEQFF.

In its sample, this clone was seen a few times. The chain is built from TRBV7-2 and TRBJ1-2; D unresolved. The CDR3 has 15 amino acids. The V gene's germline CDR1 is SGHTA and CDR2 FQGNSA. V was pared by 1 base and J by 3 bases, with 12 bases between. The DNA for the CDR3 is TGTGCCAGCAGCTTAGATCGGCGACACGACTATGGCTACACCTTC. Encoded protein: CASSLDRRHDYGYTF.

The rearrangement joins TRBV5-6 to TRBJ1-4, with TRBD1 matching 9 bases. The CDR3 sequence is 16 residues long. The V gene's germline CDR1 is SGHDT and CDR2 YYEEEE. J was trimmed by 4 bases and V by 0 bases; bases with no gene match: 4. The CDR3 DNA is TGTGCCAGCAGCTTGGCCACAGGGGGCCTTAATGAAAAACTGTTTTTT. Amino acids: CASSLATGGLNEKLFF. The whole variable domain, remainder taken from reference TRBV5-6 and TRBJ1-4, is DAGVTQSPTHLIKTRGQQVTLRCSPKSGHDTVSWYQQALGQGPQFIFQYYEEEERQRGNFPDRFSGHQFPNYSSELNVNALLLGDSALYLCASSLATGGLNEKLFFGSGTQLSVL.

The chain has TRBV7-9 and TRBJ2-1; 10 nucleotides agree with TRBD2. The CDR3 loop spans 15 amino acids. The germline V gene encodes CDR1 SEHNR and CDR2 FQNEAQ (reference sequence). The ends lost 5 bases at V and 10 bases at J; junction bases unmatched: 11. The CDR3 DNA sequence: TGTGCCAGCAGCGGACGAGCTAGCGGGGGACGGGAGCAGTTCTTC. Its translation is CASSGRASGGREQFF.

This chain links TRBV5-1 with TRBJ1-1; 7 bases align to TRBD1. Per germline, CDR1 SGHRS and CDR2 YFSETQ. There are 16 residues in the CDR3. With 3 bases clipped from V and 3 bases from J, the junction kept 11 bases outside the gene matches. DNA for the CDR3: TGCGCCAGCAGCTCCACCACGGACAGGCCTTACACTGAAGCTTTCTTT. Residues: CASSSTTDRPYTEAFF.

The chain has TRBV7-6 and TRBJ2-2, with D possibly matching TRBD1 (5 bases). CDR1 SGHVS and CDR2 FNYEAQ come from the germline V gene. The CDR3 spans 12 residues. V lost 1 base to trimming and J lost 8 bases, with 5 bases between them. The CDR3: CASSLGQGELFF. The CDR3 DNA reads TGTGCCAGCAGCTTAGGACAGGGGGAGCTGTTTTTT.

This clone was found a few times. This sequence joins TRBV6-6 and TRBJ2-5; 8 positions agree with TRBD2. The CDR3 runs to 15 residues. In germline, CDR1 is MNHNY, CDR2 SVGAGI (reference sequence). The trim removed 6 bases at V and 2 bases at J, leaving 8 bases unmatched. CDR3 in DNA: TGTGCCAGCAGCCGCTCAACTAGCGGTCAAGAGACCCAGTACTTC. It is translated as CASSRSTSGQETQYF.

This clone appeared a few times. The rearrangement uses TRBV4-3 and TRBJ2-7; a weak D match, TRBD1 (6 bases). From germline, CDR1 is LGHNA and CDR2 YSLEER. The CDR3 has 14 amino acids. The V gene lost 0 bases and the J gene lost 4 bases, with 10 bases spanning the gap. The CDR3 DNA reads TGCGCCAGCAGCCAAGATTTACAGGGATACGAGCAGTACTTC. Translation gives CASSQDLQGYEQYF.

The chain uses TRBV7-2 and TRBJ1-5, with D perhaps TRBD1 (5 bases). Per the germline V gene, CDR1 is SGHTA and CDR2 is FQGNSA. V was pared by 1 base and J by 7 bases, with 14 bases between. The CDR3 extends over 15 amino acids. CDR3 region: CASSLVRGTRQPQHF. The DNA of the CDR3 is TGTGCCAGCAGCTTAGTAAGGGGAACAAGGCAGCCCCAGCATTTT.

CDR3 residues: CASSGGLITIGYTF. The CDR3 DNA sequence: TGTGCCAGCAGCGGCGGACTGATAACTATCGGCTACACCTTC. The chain has TRBV9 and TRBJ1-2; D gene uncertain. The CDR3 sequence is 14 residues long. V was trimmed by 3 bases and J by 8 bases, leaving 17 bases between them. The germline V gene encodes CDR1 SGDLS and CDR2 YYNGEE.

The chain combines TRBV7-9 with TRBJ2-1, with TRBD2 matching over 11 bases. The germline V gene has CDR1 SEHNR and CDR2 FQNEAQ (reference sequence). The CDR3 has 14 amino acids. V lost 6 bases and J lost 7; bases outside the gene matches: 5. The CDR3 loop reads CASSSASGGNEQFF. The CDR3 DNA is TGTGCCAGCAGTTCCGCTAGCGGGGGGAATGAGCAGTTCTTC.

This clone is deemed medium-sized (0.01 to 0.1%). The rearrangement links TRBV6-1 to TRBJ2-7, with D perhaps matching TRBD2 (5 bases). With 4 bases removed from V and 1 base from J, the gap between germline ends came to 8 bases. This CDR3 comprises 13 residues. Per germline, CDR1 MNHNS and CDR2 SASEGT. The CDR3 region has the DNA TGTGCCAGCAGTGTCGGGATTTCCTACGAGCAGTACTTC. This codes for CASSVGISYEQYF.

The J gene is TRBJ1-2, the V gene TRBV19, with D maybe TRBD1 (6 bases). The V end was cut by 7 bases, the J end by 4 bases, with 19 bases between. Per germline, CDR1 LNHDA and CDR2 SQIVND (reference sequence). This CDR3 is 15 amino acids long. CDR3 region: CASIPQLTGSYGYTF. The CDR3 bases are TGTGCCAGTATCCCTCAACTCACAGGGTCCTATGGCTACACCTTC.

This rearrangement joins TRBV28 to TRBJ2-1, with 9 bases fitting TRBD1. Germline V gene data show CDR1 as MDHEN and CDR2 as SYDVKM. The CDR3 consists of 15 residues. The J segment lost 7 bases and the V segment lost 4 bases, leaving 8 bases of the junction unmatched. In nucleotides, the CDR3 is TGTGCCAGCAGTTCGACAGGGGGTACGAGGAATGAGCAGTTCTTC. It translates to CASSSTGGTRNEQFF.

V usage is TRBV6-4 and J usage is TRBJ1-2; 7 positions agree with TRBD1. The CDR3 length is 11 residues. Per germline, CDR1 MRHNA and CDR2 SNTAGT. Germline trimming cut 10 bases from V and 8 bases from J; bases unmatched to any gene: 7. The DNA for the CDR3 is TGTGCCACGGGGACAGCGCTCGGCTACACCTTC. Translating it yields CATGTALGYTF.

CDR3 region: CASSSGRTGELFF. The CDR3 nucleotides are TGTGCCAGCAGCTCGGGTAGAACCGGGGAGCTGTTTTTT. V is TRBV6-5 and J is TRBJ2-2, with no clear D. V was clipped by 6 bases and J by 5 bases, with 10 bases between them. The germline gives CDR1 MNHEY, CDR2 SVGAGI. This CDR3 is built from 13 residues.

This clone rates as large. The genes are TRBV27 and TRBJ1-2; 7 positions agree with TRBD1. The CDR3 is 14 residues long. Trimming took 4 bases from V and 4 from J; bases not matched to a gene: 6. Per the germline V gene, CDR1 is MNHEY and CDR2 is SMNVEV (reference sequence). The chain's CDR3 is CASSSSTGFYGYTF. CDR3 in DNA: TGTGCCAGCAGTTCGTCGACAGGGTTCTATGGCTACACCTTC.